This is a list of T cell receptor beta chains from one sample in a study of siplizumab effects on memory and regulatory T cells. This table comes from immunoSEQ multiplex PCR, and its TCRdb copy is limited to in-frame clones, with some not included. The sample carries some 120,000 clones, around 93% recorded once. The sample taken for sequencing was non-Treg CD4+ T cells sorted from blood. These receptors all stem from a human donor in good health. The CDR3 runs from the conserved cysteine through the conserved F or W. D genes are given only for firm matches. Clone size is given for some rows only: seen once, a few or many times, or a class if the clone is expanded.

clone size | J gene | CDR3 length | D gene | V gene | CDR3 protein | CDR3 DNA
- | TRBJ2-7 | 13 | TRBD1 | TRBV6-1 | CASRLTGVYEQYF | TGTGCCAGCAGATTGACAGGGGTCTACGAGCAGTACTTC
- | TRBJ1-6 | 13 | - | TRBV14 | CASSQVPHSPLHF | TGTGCCAGCAGCCAAGTCCCCCATTCACCCCTCCACTTT
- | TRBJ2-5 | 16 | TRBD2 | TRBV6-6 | CASSPRSGGPRGTQYF | TGTGCCAGCAGCCCCCGCAGCGGGGGGCCCAGGGGGACCCAGTACTTC
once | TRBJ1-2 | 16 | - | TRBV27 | CASSLFGRDEPYGYTF | TGTGCCAGCAGTTTATTTGGCAGAGACGAACCTTATGGCTACACCTTC
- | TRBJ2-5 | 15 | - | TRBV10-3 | CAISRGRALQETQYF | TGTGCCATCAGTAGGGGGAGGGCACTCCAAGAGACCCAGTACTTC
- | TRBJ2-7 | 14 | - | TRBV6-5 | CASSRTVSSYEQYF | TGTGCCAGCAGTAGGACAGTGAGCTCCTACGAGCAGTACTTC
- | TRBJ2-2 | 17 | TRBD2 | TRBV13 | CASRVRLAGDRTGELFF | TGTGCCAGCAGAGTACGACTAGCGGGGGACCGCACCGGGGAGCTGTTTTTT
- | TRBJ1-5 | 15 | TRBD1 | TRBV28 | CASSPRQGVGQPQHF | TGTGCCAGCAGTCCCCGACAGGGGGTGGGTCAGCCCCAGCATTTT
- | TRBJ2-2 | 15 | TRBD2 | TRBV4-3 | CASSPRLAATGELFF | TGCGCCAGCAGCCCTCGACTAGCGGCTACCGGGGAGCTGTTTTTT
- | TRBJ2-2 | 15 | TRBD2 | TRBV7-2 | CASSLVAGGGGELFF | TGTGCCAGCAGCTTAGTAGCGGGGGGGGGCGGGGAGCTGTTTTTT
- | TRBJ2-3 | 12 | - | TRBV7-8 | CASRISKETQYF | TGTGCCAGCAGGATATCCAAGGAAACGCAGTATTTT
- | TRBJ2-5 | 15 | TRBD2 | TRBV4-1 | CASSQLGLARETQYF | TGCGCCAGCAGCCAACTTGGACTAGCGCGGGAGACCCAGTACTTC
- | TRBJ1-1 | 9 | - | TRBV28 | CASNTEAFF | TGTGCCAGTAACACTGAAGCTTTCTTT
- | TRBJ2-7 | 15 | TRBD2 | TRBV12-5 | CASGLVAGGPIEQYF | TGTGCTAGTGGTTTGGTTGCGGGGGGGCCGATTGAGCAGTACTTC
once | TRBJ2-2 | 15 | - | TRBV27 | CASSLYRANTGELFF | TGTGCCAGCAGTTTGTACAGGGCGAACACCGGGGAGCTGTTTTTT
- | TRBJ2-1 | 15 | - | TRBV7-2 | CASSFDPSSYNEQFF | TGTGCCAGCAGCTTTGATCCCAGCTCCTACAATGAGCAGTTCTTC
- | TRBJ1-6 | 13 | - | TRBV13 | CASRRQAGSPLHF | TGTGCCAGCCGGAGACAGGCGGGATCACCCCTCCACTTT
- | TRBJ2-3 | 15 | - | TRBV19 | CASSIDRSGTDTQYF | TGTGCCAGTAGTATAGATCGAAGTGGCACAGATACGCAGTATTTT
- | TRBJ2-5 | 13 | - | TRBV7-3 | CASSIISAETQYF | TGTGCCAGCAGCATAATATCGGCGGAGACCCAGTACTTC
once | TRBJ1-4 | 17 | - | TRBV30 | CAWSVPGWELTNEKLFF | TGTGCCTGGAGTGTCCCCGGCTGGGAACTAACTAATGAAAAACTGTTTTTT
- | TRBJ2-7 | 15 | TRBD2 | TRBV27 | CASSLSSGGYSEQYF | TGTGCCAGCAGTTTATCTAGCGGGGGGTATTCCGAGCAGTACTTC
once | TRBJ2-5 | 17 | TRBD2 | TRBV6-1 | CASSEAMASGAQETQYF | TGTGCCAGCAGTGAAGCTATGGCTAGCGGAGCCCAAGAGACCCAGTACTTC
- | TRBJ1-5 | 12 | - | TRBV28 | CASRGNNQPQHF | TGTGCCAGCAGAGGGAACAATCAGCCCCAGCATTTT
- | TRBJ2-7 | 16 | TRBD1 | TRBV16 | CASSRLLETGSYEQYF | TGTGCCAGCAGCCGCCTACTGGAGACAGGGAGCTACGAGCAGTACTTC
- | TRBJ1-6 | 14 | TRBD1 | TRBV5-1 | CASSQDTGGSPLHF | TGCGCCAGCAGCCAAGATACAGGGGGTTCACCCCTCCACTTT
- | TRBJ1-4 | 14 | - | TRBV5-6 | CASSSNMGWEKLFF | TGTGCCAGCAGCTCCAACATGGGGTGGGAAAAACTGTTTTTT
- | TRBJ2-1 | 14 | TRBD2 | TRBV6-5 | CASSYSRGGGRKFF | TGTGCCAGCAGTTACTCGCGCGGGGGGGGCCGAAAGTTCTTC
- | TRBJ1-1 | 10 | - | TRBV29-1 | CSVEGLEAFF | TGCAGCGTGGAGGGGTTAGAAGCTTTCTTT
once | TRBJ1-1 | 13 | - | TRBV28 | CASTPAVPYEAFF | TGTGCCAGCACCCCCGCGGTCCCATATGAAGCTTTCTTT
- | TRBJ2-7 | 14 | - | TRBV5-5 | CASSWDRGPYEQYF | TGTGCCAGCAGCTGGGATCGGGGCCCCTACGAGCAGTACTTC
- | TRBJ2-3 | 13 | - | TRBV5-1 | CASTSSSTDTQYF | TGCGCCAGCACTAGCAGTAGCACAGATACGCAGTATTTT
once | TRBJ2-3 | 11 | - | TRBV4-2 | CASSQTYTQYF | TGTGCCAGCAGCCAAACCTATACGCAGTATTTT